The 22 T cell receptor beta chains reported below all come from one sample, sequenced in a study of T cells in Graves' hyperthyroidism and ophthalmopathy. Amplified TCR beta CDR3 regions derived from RNA transcripts. The HTBI primer set served for first-round RT-PCR of the TCR CDR3. Via MiXCR, TCRdb re-called the multiplex PCR reads, giving one row per CDR3 protein. There are a few hundred thousand distinct CDR3 sequences in the sample; approximately 25% occur only once, and about 73% lies in the top ten. Sequenced input: blood. Every receptor here comes from a man aged 50 to 60 with Graves' hyperthyroidism.

This rearrangement joins TRBV2 to TRBJ1-1; the match to TRBD1 covers 8 bases. Germline V CDR1 and CDR2: SNHLY, FYNNEI. With V trimmed by 5 bases and J by 0 bases, 17 bases remained unmatched. The length of the CDR3 is 19 residues. The CDR3 DNA reads TGTGCCAGCAGTTGGACAGGGCGGGTGGGGCCGGGTGTGAACACTGAAGCTTTCTTT. Translated, it gives CASSWTGRVGPGVNTEAFF.

In its sample, this clonotype was seen a few times. The J gene is TRBJ2-7, the V gene TRBV12-3 or TRBV12-4; D could derive from TRBD1 or TRBD2 (6 bases each). The CDR3 length is 14 residues. Trimming removed 7 bases at V and 1 base at J, with 14 bases between. The CDR3 is CASTAGQRSYEQYF. DNA for the CDR3: TGTGCCAGCACCGCGGGACAAAGATCCTACGAGCAGTACTTC.

This chain links TRBV20-1 with TRBJ2-3, with 12 bases lining up with TRBD2. The germline V gene has CDR1 DFQATT and CDR2 SNEGSKA (reference sequence). With V trimmed by 5 bases and J by 4 bases, 13 bases remained unmatched. This CDR3 is 17 amino acids long. The CDR3 coding sequence is TGCAGTGCTTACCGACTAGCGGGAGCAGATAGGCCAGATACGCAGTATTTT. This gives the protein CSAYRLAGADRPDTQYF.

This clonotype has a handful of counts. The V call is TRBV5-1, the J call TRBJ2-7; tentatively, D is TRBD2 (6 bases). This CDR3 region has 14 residues. Germline CDR1 SGHRS, CDR2 YFSETQ. Between the trimmed V and J ends, which lost 5 bases and 1 base, there was a span of 13 bases. In DNA, the CDR3 is TGCGCCAGCAGTGTGGGTAGCGGTTCCTACGAGCAGTACTTC. Amino acid sequence: CASSVGSGSYEQYF. Based on the CDR3 plus reference TRBV5-1 and TRBJ2-7, the full variable domain is KAGVTQTPRYLIKTRGQQVTLSCSPISGHRSVSWYQQTPGQGLQFLFEYFSETQRNKGNFPGRFSGRQFSNSRSEMNVSTLELGDSALYLCASSVGSGSYEQYFGPGTRLTVT.

This clonotype was counted at least ten times. The rearrangement uses TRBV11-2 and TRBJ2-5; D is unresolved. This CDR3 is built from 13 residues. The ends were cut back, 2 bases at V and 3 bases at J, with 7 bases in the middle. The germline V gene encodes CDR1 SGHAT and CDR2 FQNNGV. In nucleotides, the CDR3 is TGTGCCAGCAGCTTATTCCCCAAAGAGACCCAGTACTTC. Its translation: CASSLFPKETQYF. Using reference TRBV11-2 and TRBJ2-5 for the parts outside the CDR3, the full variable domain is EAGVAQSPRYKIIEKRQSVAFWCNPISGHATLYWYQQILGQGPKLLIQFQNNGVVDDSQLPKDRFSAERLKGVDSTLKIQPAKLEDSAVYLCASSLFPKETQYFGPGTRLLVL.

The gene calls are TRBV28 and TRBJ2-4; 7 positions match TRBD1. V shed 5 bases and J 0 bases; nucleotides not matched to a gene: 19. Per germline, CDR1 MDHEN and CDR2 SYDVKM. There are 20 residues in the CDR3. The CDR3 sequence: CASSARWQGVGWLAKNIQYF. In DNA, the CDR3 is TGTGCCAGCAGTGCCCGATGGCAGGGGGTAGGGTGGTTAGCCAAAAACATTCAGTACTTC.

The chain recombines TRBV28 with TRBJ2-5, with D unresolved. V was trimmed by 7 bases and J by 2 bases, leaving 11 bases between them. This CDR3 is built from 13 residues. From germline, CDR1 is MDHEN and CDR2 SYDVKM. CDR3 loop: CASTRVWQETQYF. CDR3 in DNA: TGTGCCAGCACCCGGGTCTGGCAAGAGACCCAGTACTTC. Together with reference TRBV28 and TRBJ2-5, the CDR3 gives the full variable domain: DVKVTQSSRYLVKRTGEKVFLECVQDMDHENMFWYRQDPGLGLRLIYFSYDVKMKEKGDIPEGYSVSREKKERFSLILESASTNQTSMYLCASTRVWQETQYFGPGTRLLVL.

At least ten counts were recorded for this clonotype. This chain joins TRBV2 and TRBJ1-2; D call uncertain. CDR3 size: 11 residues. The germline CDR1 and CDR2 sequences are SNHLY and FYNNEI. V was trimmed by 4 bases and J by 8 bases, leaving 8 bases between them. The CDR3 region is CASSVLDGYTF. The CDR3 DNA sequence: TGTGCCAGCAGTGTACTTGACGGCTACACCTTC.

Note on this clonotype: A read error may account for a junction end that differs from germline. CDR3 region: CASRLLATNEKLFF. The CDR3 DNA sequence: TGTGCCAGCAGGTTATTAGCAACTAATGAAAAACTGTTTTTT. V and J are TRBV27 and TRBJ1-4, with D unresolved. The CDR3 contains 14 residues. Germline V CDR1 and CDR2: MNHEY, SMNVEV (reference sequence). Looking up the rest from reference TRBV27 and TRBJ1-4 gives the full variable domain: EAQVTQNPRYLITVTGKKLTVTCSQNMNHEYMSWYRQDPGLGLRQIYYSMNVEVTDKGDVPEGYKVSRKEKRNFPLILESPSPNQTSLYFCASRLLATNEKLFFGSGTQLSVL.

This clonotype was seen ten or more times. The rearrangement links TRBV27 to TRBJ2-7; D may be TRBD2 (5 bases). V lost 5 bases and J lost 5, with 13 bases in between. CDR3 size: 13 residues. Germline values: CDR1 MNHEY, CDR2 SMNVEV (reference sequence). For the CDR3, the DNA is TGTGCCAGCAGTCCCCCTGAGGGCCACGAGCAGTACTTC. It yields the protein CASSPPEGHEQYF.

This clonotype was detected many times. V is TRBV6-1 and J is TRBJ2-2; D perhaps matches TRBD2 (5 bases). Trimming took off 5 bases at V and 0 bases at J, with 13 bases between the two ends. Looked up from germline, CDR1 is MNHNS and CDR2 is SASEGT. This CDR3 spans 16 amino acids. CDR3 amino acids: CASSRSVNANTGELFF. As DNA, the CDR3 is TGTGCCAGCAGTCGTAGCGTTAACGCGAACACCGGGGAGCTGTTTTTT.

In this sample, this clonotype turned up a few times. This chain uses TRBV18 with TRBJ1-1, with no clear D. Trimming took off 6 bases at V and 1 base at J, with 9 bases between the two ends. Germline CDR1 reads KGHSH; CDR2 reads LQKENI. This CDR3 has 13 residues. CDR3: CASSRKQNTEAFF. CDR3 nucleotide sequence: TGTGCCAGCTCCCGGAAACAGAACACTGAAGCTTTCTTT.

This clonotype was detected a few times. V is TRBV4-2 and J is TRBJ1-6; no reliable D call. The germline V gene encodes CDR1 LGHNA and CDR2 YNFKEQ. V was shortened by 0 bases and J by 9 bases, with 9 bases between the two germline ends. This CDR3 is 14 amino acids long. In DNA form, the CDR3 reads TGTGCCAGCAGCCAAGAGGGGAGAGGTTCACCCCTCCACTTT. Translating gives CASSQEGRGSPLHF.

The rearrangement joins TRBV30 to TRBJ2-2, with D possibly being TRBD1 (5 bases). Germline CDR1 and CDR2: GTSNPN and SVGIG (reference sequence). V gave up 3 bases and J gave up 6 bases, with 14 bases separating them. The CDR3 is 14 amino acids. CDR3 sequence reads: CAWRLGPVAGELFF. In DNA, the CDR3 is TGTGCCTGGAGATTGGGGCCAGTGGCCGGGGAGCTGTTTTTT. Variable domain in full (rest from reference TRBV30 and TRBJ2-2): SQTIHQWPATLVQPVGSPLSLECTVEGTSNPNLYWYRQAAGRGLQLLFYSVGIGQISSEVPQNLSASRPQDRQFILSSKKLLLSDSGFYLCAWRLGPVAGELFFGEGSRLTVL.

There are many counts of this clonotype. The V call is TRBV19, the J call TRBJ2-1; 9 positions match TRBD2. Germline V gene data show CDR1 as LNHDA and CDR2 as SQIVND (reference sequence). This CDR3 contains 15 residues. V lost 6 bases to trimming and J lost 10 bases; unmatched junction nucleotides: 13. This chain's CDR3 is CASRSGAGGSREQFF. The CDR3 DNA reads TGTGCCAGTAGATCAGGGGCGGGAGGGAGCCGGGAGCAGTTCTTC. The full variable domain, its missing parts supplied by reference TRBV19 and TRBJ2-1, is DGGITQSPKYLFRKEGQNVTLSCEQNLNHDAMYWYRQDPGQGLRLIYYSQIVNDFQKGDIAEGYSVSREKKESFPLTVTSAQKNPTAFYLCASRSGAGGSREQFFGPGTRLTVL.

The sample holds many counts of this clonotype. V and J are TRBV12-3 or TRBV12-4 and TRBJ1-3; D is ambiguous. CDR3 length: 15 residues. The V gene lost 5 bases and the J gene lost 0 bases, with 11 bases spanning the gap. The CDR3 spells CASSDRRVSGNTIYF. CDR3 DNA sequence: TGTGCCAGCAGTGACCGACGGGTCTCTGGAAACACCATATATTTT.

The gene calls are TRBV5-1 and TRBJ2-3, with 7 bases lining up with TRBD1. This CDR3 has 14 amino acids. The V and J ends lost 2 bases and 3 bases, in that order; junction bases with no gene match: 3. CDR1 and CDR2 (germline): SGHRS, YFSETQ. Here the CDR3 reads CASSFKTGTDTQYF. Here the CDR3 DNA reads TGCGCCAGCAGCTTTAAGACAGGGACAGATACGCAGTATTTT. Full variable domain (remainder filled in from reference TRBV5-1 and TRBJ2-3): KAGVTQTPRYLIKTRGQQVTLSCSPISGHRSVSWYQQTPGQGLQFLFEYFSETQRNKGNFPGRFSGRQFSNSRSEMNVSTLELGDSALYLCASSFKTGTDTQYFGPGTRLTVL.

The CDR3 nucleotides read TGTGCCAGCAGTACCGCGGTTGAGGTCGAGGAAGGAGAGACCCAGTACTTC. Its translation is CASSTAVEVEEGETQYF. The chain combines TRBV6-1 with TRBJ2-5; no reliable D call. Germline V gene data show CDR1 as MNHNS and CDR2 as SASEGT. V was trimmed by 5 bases and J by 4 bases, leaving 23 bases between them. This CDR3 region has 17 residues.

This clonotype came up a few times. The rearrangement links TRBV5-1 to TRBJ2-1; D is ambiguous. The CDR3 is 12 residues long. V was trimmed by 0 bases and J by 9 bases, leaving 7 bases between them. From germline, CDR1 is SGHRS and CDR2 YFSETQ. The chain's CDR3 is CASSLGNGEQFF. The CDR3 nucleotides are TGCGCCAGCAGCTTGGGGAACGGTGAGCAGTTCTTC.

This clonotype was detected a few times. The chain combines TRBV3-1 with TRBJ2-1, with D uncertain. The CDR3 is 14 amino acids. CDR1 is LGHDT, CDR2 YNNKEL, per germline (reference sequence). Trimming removed 6 bases at V and 4 bases at J, with 13 bases between. The CDR3 loop is CASSDNDPYNEQFF. CDR3 sequence (DNA): TGTGCCAGCAGTGACAACGACCCGTACAATGAGCAGTTCTTC.

This clonotype was observed a few times. V is TRBV7-8 and J is TRBJ1-5, with 7 bases matching TRBD1. The CDR3 sequence is 16 residues long. V dropped 5 bases and J dropped 0; count of bases not matched to a gene: 7. Per the germline V gene, CDR1 is SGHVS and CDR2 is FQNEAQ. The CDR3 loop is CASSTGTVISNQPQHF. The CDR3, as DNA: TGTGCCAGCAGCACCGGGACAGTTATTAGCAATCAGCCCCAGCATTTT.

The chain combines TRBV4-1 with TRBJ1-2; possibly TRBD1 for D (6 bases). The length of the CDR3 is 15 residues. Trimming shortened V by 1 base and J by 2 bases, and 11 bases separated the two germline ends. The V gene's germline CDR1 is MGHRA and CDR2 YSYEKL. The CDR3 DNA reads as TGCGCCAGCAGCCAAGTGGGGGCAGGGAACTATGGCTACACCTTC. Translation gives CASSQVGAGNYGYTF.